The present entry profiles one T cell receptor (beta chain) with its context. Unsorted whole blood served as the source of blood RNA, and germline DNA was extracted as well. The authors collected around 3.9 milliliters of peripheral blood before surgery. From about 490 ng of total RNA, TCR beta-specific cDNA was reverse-transcribed using a constant-region primer. The TCR beta library was amplified through three nested multiplex PCR rounds in a modified ARM-PCR procedure. The study ran its first two PCR rounds for 9 to 10 cycles each, using TRBV1-TRBV30 forward primers and a C-beta reverse primer. MiXCR, run by TCRdb on the multiplex PCR reads, gives a single entry per CDR3 protein. The sample has approximately 300,000 distinct CDR3 sequences; 65% are singletons. This entry is derived from a study of tumor-infiltrating lymphocytes in primary liver carcinoma. About the research overall: Productive TCRbeta read counts per sample ran from roughly 3.65 to 7.13 million and were similar across tissue types.

There are 15 residues in the CDR3. With 2 bases removed from V and 0 bases from J, the gap between germline ends came to 6 bases. CDR1 is SGHDT and CDR2 is YYEEEE in the germline V gene. The chain has TRBV5-6 and TRBJ2-6; D gene ambiguous. The sequencing sample was made of peripheral blood. This clonotype was obtained from a man between 40 and 49 years old with primary liver carcinoma and hepatitis B virus infection. Here the CDR3 DNA reads TGTGCCAGCAGCTTCGGACCCTCTGGGGCCAACGTCCTGACTTTC. Translation: CASSFGPSGANVLTF. The full variable domain, with the rest looked up from reference TRBV5-6 and TRBJ2-6, is DAGVTQSPTHLIKTRGQQVTLRCSPKSGHDTVSWYQQALGQGPQFIFQYYEEEERQRGNFPDRFSGHQFPNYSSELNVNALLLGDSALYLCASSFGPSGANVLTFGAGSRLTVL.